The TCR beta chain described here comes from a study of T-cell memory formation after mild COVID-19. Findings of the study overall: Still unconfirmed is whether the second-wave clones peaking on day 37 recognized SARS-CoV-2. Memory cells collected pre-infection included some clones that later responded, suggesting cross-reactive memory joined.

In its sample, this clonotype was seen many times. Its antigen is as yet unknown. One entry per CDR3 protein results from TCRdb running MiXCR on the 5' RACE reads. The data show some 250,000 distinct CDR3 sequences, roughly 9.4% seen once. This CDR3 is 18 amino acids long. J was trimmed by 2 bases and V by 1 base; bases with no gene match: 8. CDR1 is LGHNT and CDR2 is FRNRAP in the germline V gene. The rearrangement joins TRBV12-5 to TRBJ2-2; 9 bases line up with TRBD1. Sequencing was performed on PBMCs or a T cell subset sorted from them (not recorded which). The TCR originated in a man between 18 and 35 years old who had mild COVID-19 (a few samples of this study predate the infection). Cell type and time point are not known. As DNA, the CDR3 is TGTGCTAGTGGTTTGGCACTCCGGGACAGGGATAACACCGGGGAGCTGTTTTTT. Translated, it gives CASGLALRDRDNTGELFF.